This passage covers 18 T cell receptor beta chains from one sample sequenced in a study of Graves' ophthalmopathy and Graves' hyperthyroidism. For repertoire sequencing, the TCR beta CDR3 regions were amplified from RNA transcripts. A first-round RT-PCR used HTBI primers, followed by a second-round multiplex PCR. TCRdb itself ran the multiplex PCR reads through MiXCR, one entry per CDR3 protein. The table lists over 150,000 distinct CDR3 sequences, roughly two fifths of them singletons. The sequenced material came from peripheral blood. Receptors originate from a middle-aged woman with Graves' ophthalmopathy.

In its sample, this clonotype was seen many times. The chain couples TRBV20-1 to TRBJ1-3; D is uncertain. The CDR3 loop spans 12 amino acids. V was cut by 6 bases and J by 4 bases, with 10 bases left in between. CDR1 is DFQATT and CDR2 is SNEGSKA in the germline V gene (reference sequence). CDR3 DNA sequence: TGCAGTGCCGCTCCAGCCGGAAACACCATATATTTT. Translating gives CSAAPAGNTIYF.

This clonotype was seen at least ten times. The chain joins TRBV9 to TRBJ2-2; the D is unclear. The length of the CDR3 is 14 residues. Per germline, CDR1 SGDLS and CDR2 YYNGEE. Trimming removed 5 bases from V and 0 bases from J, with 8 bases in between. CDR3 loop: CASSGRTNTGELFF. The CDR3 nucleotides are TGTGCCAGCAGTGGGCGGACGAACACCGGGGAGCTGTTTTTT. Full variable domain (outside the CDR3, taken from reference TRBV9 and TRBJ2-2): DSGVTQTPKHLITATGQRVTLRCSPRSGDLSVYWYQQSLDQGLQFLIQYYNGEERAKGNILERFSAQQFPDLHSELNLSSLELGDSALYFCASSGRTNTGELFFGEGSRLTVL.

CDR3 coding DNA: TGTGCCAGCAGCTTGAGGGGAAGGACCCAGTACTTC. Protein sequence: CASSLRGRTQYF. V is TRBV11-1 and J is TRBJ2-5, with D perhaps TRBD1 or TRBD2 (5 bases each). CDR1 and CDR2 from the germline V gene are SGHAT and FQDESV (reference sequence). The CDR3 consists of 12 residues. Trimming stripped 3 bases from V and 7 bases from J, with 9 bases between. The full variable domain, rest sourced from reference TRBV11-1 and TRBJ2-5, is EAEVAQSPRYKITEKSQAVAFWCDPISGHATLYWYRQILGQGPELLVQFQDESVVDDSQLPKDRFSAERLKGVDSTLKIQPAELGDSAMYLCASSLRGRTQYFGPGTRLLVL.

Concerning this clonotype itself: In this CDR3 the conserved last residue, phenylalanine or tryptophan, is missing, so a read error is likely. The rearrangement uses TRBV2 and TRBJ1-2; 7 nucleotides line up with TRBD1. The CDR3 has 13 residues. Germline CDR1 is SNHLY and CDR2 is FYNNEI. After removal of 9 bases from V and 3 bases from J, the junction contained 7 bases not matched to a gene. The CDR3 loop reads CARGKGADYGYTL. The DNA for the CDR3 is TGTGCCAGAGGGAAGGGGGCCGACTATGGCTACACCCTC.

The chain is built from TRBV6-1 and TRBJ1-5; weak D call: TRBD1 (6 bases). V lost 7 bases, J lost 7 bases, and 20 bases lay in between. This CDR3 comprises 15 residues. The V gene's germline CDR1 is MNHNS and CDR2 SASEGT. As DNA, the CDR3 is TGTGCCAGCATCGCGCTCCAGGGGATTAACCAGCCCCAGCATTTT. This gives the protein CASIALQGINQPQHF.

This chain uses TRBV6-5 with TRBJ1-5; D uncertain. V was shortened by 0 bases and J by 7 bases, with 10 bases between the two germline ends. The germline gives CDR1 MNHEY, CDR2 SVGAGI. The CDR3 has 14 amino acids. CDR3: CASSYSSVHQPQHF. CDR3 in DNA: TGTGCCAGCAGTTACTCGTCCGTTCACCAGCCCCAGCATTTT.

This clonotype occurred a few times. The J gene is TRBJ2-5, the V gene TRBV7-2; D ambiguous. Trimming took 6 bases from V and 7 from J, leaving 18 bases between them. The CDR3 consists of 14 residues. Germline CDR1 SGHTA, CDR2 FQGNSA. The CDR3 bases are TGTGCCAGCAGTTTACAGAAATCGGTGGGGACCCAGTACTTC. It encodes CASSLQKSVGTQYF.

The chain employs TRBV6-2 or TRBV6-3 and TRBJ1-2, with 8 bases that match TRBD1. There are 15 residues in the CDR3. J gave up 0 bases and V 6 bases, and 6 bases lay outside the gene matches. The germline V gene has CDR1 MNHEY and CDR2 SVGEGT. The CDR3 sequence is CASSIGTGPNYGYTF. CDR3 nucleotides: TGTGCCAGCAGCATCGGGACAGGCCCTAACTATGGCTACACCTTC.

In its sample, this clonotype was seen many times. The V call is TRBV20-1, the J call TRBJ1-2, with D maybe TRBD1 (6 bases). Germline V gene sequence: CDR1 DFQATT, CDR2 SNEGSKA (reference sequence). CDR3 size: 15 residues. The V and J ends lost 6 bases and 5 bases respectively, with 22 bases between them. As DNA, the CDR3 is TGCAGTGCCAACCGAAGAGAAGGGGGTGGTTATGGCTACACCTTC. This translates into CSANRREGGGYGYTF.

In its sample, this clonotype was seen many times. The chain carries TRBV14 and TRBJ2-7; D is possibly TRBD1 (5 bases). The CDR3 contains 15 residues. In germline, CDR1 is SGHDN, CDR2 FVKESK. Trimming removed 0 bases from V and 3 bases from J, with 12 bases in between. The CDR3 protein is CASSQDIGHHYEQYF. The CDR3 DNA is TGTGCCAGCAGCCAAGATATAGGACACCACTACGAGCAGTACTTC.

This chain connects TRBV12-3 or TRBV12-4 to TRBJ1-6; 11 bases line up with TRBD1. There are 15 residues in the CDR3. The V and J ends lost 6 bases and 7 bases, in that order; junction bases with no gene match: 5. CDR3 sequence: CASRPGQGANSPLHF. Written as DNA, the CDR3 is TGTGCCAGCAGACCTGGACAGGGGGCAAATTCACCCCTCCACTTT.

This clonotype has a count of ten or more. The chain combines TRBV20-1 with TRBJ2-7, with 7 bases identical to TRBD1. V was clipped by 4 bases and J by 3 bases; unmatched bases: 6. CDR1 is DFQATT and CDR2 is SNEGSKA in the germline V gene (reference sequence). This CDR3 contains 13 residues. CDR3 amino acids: CSAKDREFYEQYF. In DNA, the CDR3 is TGCAGTGCTAAAGACAGGGAGTTCTACGAGCAGTACTTC.

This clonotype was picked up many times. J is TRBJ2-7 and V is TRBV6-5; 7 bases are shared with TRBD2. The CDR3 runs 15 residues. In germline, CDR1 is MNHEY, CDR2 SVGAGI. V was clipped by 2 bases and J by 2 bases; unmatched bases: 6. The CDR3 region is CASSYGRGPTYEQYF. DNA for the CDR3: TGTGCCAGCAGTTACGGGAGGGGCCCTACCTACGAGCAGTACTTC.

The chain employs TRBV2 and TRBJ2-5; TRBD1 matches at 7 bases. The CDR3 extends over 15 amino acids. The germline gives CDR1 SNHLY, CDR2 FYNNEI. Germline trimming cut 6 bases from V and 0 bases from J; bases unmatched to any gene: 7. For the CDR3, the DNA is TGTGCCAGCAGGAGGACAGGCCCGTACCAAGAGACCCAGTACTTC. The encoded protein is CASRRTGPYQETQYF.

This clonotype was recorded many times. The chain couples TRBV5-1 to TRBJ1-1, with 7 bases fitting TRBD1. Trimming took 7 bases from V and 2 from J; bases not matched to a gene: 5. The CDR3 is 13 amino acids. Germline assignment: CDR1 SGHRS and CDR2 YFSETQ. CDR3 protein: CASAGQPNTEAFF. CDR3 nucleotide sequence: TGCGCCAGCGCGGGACAGCCTAACACTGAAGCTTTCTTT.

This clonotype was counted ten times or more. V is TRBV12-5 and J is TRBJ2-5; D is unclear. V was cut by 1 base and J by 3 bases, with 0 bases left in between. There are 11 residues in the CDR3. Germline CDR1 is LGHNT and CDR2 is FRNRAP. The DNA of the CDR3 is TGTGCTAGTGGTTTGGAAGAGACCCAGTACTTC. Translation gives CASGLEETQYF.

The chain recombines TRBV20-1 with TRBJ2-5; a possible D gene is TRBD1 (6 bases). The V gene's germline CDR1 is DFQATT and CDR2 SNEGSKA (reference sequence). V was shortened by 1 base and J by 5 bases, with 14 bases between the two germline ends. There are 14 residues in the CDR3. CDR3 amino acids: CSARVSGVSETQYF. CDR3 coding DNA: TGCAGTGCTAGAGTTTCAGGGGTTTCGGAGACCCAGTACTTC.

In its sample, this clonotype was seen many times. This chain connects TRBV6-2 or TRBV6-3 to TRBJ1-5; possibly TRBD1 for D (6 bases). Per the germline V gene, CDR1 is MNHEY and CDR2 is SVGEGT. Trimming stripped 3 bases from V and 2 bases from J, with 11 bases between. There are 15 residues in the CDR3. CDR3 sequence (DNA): TGTGCCAGCAGTTATTCGGGGGCAGGCAATCAGCCCCAGCATTTT. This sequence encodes CASSYSGAGNQPQHF.